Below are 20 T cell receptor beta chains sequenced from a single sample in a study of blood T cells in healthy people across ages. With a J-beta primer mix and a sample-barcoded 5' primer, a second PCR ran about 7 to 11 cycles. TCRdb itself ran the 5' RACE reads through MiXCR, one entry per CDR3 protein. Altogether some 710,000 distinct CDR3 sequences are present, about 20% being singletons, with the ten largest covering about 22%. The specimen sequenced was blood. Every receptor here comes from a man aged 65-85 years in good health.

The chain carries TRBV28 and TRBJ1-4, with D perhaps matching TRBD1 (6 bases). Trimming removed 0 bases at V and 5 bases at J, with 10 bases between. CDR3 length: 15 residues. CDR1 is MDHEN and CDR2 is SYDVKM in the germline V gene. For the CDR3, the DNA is TGTGCCAGCAGTTTATGGGGGGGCCCCAATGAAAAACTGTTTTTT. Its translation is CASSLWGGPNEKLFF.

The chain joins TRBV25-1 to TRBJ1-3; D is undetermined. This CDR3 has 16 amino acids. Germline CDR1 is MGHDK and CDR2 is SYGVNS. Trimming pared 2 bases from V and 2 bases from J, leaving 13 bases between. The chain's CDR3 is CASSESEHGPGNTIYF. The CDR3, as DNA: TGTGCCAGCAGTGAAAGCGAACATGGGCCTGGAAACACCATATATTTT.

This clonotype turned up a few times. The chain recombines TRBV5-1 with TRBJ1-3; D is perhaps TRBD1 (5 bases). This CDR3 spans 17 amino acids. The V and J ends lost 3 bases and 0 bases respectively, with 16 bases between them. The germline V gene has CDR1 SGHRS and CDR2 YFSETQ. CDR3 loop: CASSSDTGRYSGNTIYF. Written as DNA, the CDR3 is TGCGCCAGCAGCTCGGATACGGGACGATACTCTGGAAACACCATATATTTT.

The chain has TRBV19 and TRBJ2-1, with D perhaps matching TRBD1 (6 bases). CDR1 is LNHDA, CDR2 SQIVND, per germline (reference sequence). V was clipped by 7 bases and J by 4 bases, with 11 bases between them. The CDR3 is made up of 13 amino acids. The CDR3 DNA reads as TGTGCCAGTAACCGGGACAAATACAATGAGCAGTTCTTC. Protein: CASNRDKYNEQFF. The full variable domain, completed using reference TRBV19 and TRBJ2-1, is DGGITQSPKYLFRKEGQNVTLSCEQNLNHDAMYWYRQDPGQGLRLIYYSQIVNDFQKGDIAEGYSVSREKKESFPLTVTSAQKNPTAFYLCASNRDKYNEQFFGPGTRLTVL.

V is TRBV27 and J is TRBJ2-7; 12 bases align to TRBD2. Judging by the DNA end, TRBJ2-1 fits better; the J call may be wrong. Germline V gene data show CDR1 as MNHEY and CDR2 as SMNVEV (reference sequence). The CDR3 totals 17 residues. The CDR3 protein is CASSLSRLAGEGNEQFF. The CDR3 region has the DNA TGTGCCAGCAGTTTATCGAGACTAGCGGGAGAGGGCAATGAGCAGTTCTTC.

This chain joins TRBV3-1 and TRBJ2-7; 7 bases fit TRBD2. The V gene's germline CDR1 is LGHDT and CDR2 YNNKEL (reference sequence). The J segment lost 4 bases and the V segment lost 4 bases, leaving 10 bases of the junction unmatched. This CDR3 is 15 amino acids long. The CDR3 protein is CASSRRTRGTYEQYV. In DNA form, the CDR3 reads TGTGCCAGCAGCCGCCGGACTAGGGGCACGTACGAGCAGTACGTC.

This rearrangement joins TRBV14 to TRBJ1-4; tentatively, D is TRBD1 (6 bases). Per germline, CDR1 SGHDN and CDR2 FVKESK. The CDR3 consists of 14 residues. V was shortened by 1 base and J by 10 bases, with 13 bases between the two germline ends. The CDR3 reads CASSQGTAVGKLFF. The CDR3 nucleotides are TGTGCCAGCAGCCAAGGGACAGCCGTAGGAAAACTGTTTTTT.

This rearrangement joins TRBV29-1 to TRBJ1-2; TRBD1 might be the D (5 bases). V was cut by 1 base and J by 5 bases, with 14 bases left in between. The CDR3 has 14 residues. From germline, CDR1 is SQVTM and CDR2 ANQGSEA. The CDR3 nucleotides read TGCAGCGTTGAAGGCAGAGTGGAGGGGTATGGCTACACCTTC. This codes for CSVEGRVEGYGYTF.

CDR3 in amino acids: CSAKNGLAGINEQFF. CDR3 DNA: TGCAGTGCTAAAAATGGACTAGCGGGAATAAATGAGCAGTTCTTC. The gene calls are TRBV20-1 and TRBJ2-1, with 12 positions matching TRBD2. The trim removed 4 bases at V and 7 bases at J, leaving 8 bases unmatched. Looked up from germline, CDR1 is DFQATT and CDR2 is SNEGSKA (reference sequence). This CDR3 is built from 15 residues.

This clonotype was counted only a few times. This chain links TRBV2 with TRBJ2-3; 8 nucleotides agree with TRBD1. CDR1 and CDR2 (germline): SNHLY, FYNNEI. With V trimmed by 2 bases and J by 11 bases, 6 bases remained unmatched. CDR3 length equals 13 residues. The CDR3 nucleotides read TGTGCCAGCAGTGAAACCCGACAGGGGTGGCAGTATTTT. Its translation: CASSETRQGWQYF.

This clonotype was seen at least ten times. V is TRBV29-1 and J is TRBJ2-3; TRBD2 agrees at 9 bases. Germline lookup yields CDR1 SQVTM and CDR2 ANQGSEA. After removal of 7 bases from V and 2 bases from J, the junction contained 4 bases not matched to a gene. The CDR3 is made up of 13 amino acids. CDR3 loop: CSDASGVTDTQYF. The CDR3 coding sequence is TGCAGCGATGCTAGCGGGGTCACAGATACGCAGTATTTT.

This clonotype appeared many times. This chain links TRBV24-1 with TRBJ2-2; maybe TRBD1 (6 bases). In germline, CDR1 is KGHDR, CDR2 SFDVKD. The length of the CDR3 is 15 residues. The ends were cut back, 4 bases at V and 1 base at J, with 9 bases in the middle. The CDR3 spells CATSDPTGNTGELFF. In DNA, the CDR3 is TGTGCCACCAGTGACCCGACAGGGAACACCGGGGAGCTGTTTTTT.

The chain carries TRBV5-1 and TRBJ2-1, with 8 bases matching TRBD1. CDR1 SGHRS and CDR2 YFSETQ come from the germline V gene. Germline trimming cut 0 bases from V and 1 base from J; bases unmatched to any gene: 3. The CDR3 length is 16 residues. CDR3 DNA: TGCGCCAGCAGCTTGGGGACAGGGAGGTCCTACAATGAGCAGTTCTTC. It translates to CASSLGTGRSYNEQFF.

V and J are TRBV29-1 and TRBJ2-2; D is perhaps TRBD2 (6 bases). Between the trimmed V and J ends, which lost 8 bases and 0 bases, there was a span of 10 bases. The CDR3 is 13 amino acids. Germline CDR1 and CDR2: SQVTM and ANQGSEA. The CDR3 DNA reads TGCAGCACTGGCGGGGCGAACACCGGGGAGCTGTTTTTT. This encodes CSTGGANTGELFF.

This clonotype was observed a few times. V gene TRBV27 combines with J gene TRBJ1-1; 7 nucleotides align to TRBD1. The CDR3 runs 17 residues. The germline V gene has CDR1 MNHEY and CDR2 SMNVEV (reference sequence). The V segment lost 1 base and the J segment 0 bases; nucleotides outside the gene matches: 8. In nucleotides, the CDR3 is TGTGCCAGCAGTTTATGGGCCAGGACAGGAGTGAACACTGAAGCTTTCTTT. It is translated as CASSLWARTGVNTEAFF.

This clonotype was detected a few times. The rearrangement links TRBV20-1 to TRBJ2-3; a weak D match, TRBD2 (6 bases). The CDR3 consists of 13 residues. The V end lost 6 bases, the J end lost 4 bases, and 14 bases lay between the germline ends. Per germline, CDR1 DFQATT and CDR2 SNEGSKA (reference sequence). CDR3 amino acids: CSAHERRADTQYF. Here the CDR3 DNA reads TGCAGTGCCCACGAGAGGAGGGCAGATACGCAGTATTTT.

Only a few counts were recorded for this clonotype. CDR3 protein: CASSYSRWMGTVTNSGANVLTF. CDR3 nucleotides: TGTGCCAGCAGTTACTCGCGCTGGATGGGGACAGTGACAAACTCTGGGGCCAACGTCCTGACTTTC. V gene TRBV6-2 or TRBV6-3 combines with J gene TRBJ2-6, with 7 bases fitting TRBD1. There are 22 residues in the CDR3. The V gene's germline CDR1 is MNHEY and CDR2 SVGEGT. V shed 0 bases and J 0 bases; nucleotides not matched to a gene: 17.

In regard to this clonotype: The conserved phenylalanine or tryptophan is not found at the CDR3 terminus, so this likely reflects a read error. The CDR3 DNA reads TGCGCCAGCAGCTTAGGTGTAGGGGGGAGCACTGAAGCTTTCCTT. Translating it yields CASSLGVGGSTEAFL. This chain joins TRBV5-1 and TRBJ1-1, with D maybe TRBD1 (6 bases). Germline loops: CDR1 SGHRS, CDR2 YFSETQ. The CDR3 sequence is 15 residues long. Trimming removed 2 bases at V and 4 bases at J, with 15 bases between.

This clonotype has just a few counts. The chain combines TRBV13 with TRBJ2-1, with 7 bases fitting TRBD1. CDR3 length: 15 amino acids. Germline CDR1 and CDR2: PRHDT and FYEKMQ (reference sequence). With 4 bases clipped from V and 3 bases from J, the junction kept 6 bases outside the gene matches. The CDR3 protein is CASSYTGVNYNEQFF. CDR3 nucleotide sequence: TGTGCCAGCAGCTACACAGGGGTCAACTACAATGAGCAGTTCTTC.

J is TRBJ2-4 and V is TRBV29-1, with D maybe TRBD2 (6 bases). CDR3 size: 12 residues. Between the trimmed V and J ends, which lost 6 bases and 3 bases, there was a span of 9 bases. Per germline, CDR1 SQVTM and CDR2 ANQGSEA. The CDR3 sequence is CSVEEGKNIQYF. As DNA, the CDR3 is TGCAGCGTCGAGGAGGGCAAAAACATTCAGTACTTC.